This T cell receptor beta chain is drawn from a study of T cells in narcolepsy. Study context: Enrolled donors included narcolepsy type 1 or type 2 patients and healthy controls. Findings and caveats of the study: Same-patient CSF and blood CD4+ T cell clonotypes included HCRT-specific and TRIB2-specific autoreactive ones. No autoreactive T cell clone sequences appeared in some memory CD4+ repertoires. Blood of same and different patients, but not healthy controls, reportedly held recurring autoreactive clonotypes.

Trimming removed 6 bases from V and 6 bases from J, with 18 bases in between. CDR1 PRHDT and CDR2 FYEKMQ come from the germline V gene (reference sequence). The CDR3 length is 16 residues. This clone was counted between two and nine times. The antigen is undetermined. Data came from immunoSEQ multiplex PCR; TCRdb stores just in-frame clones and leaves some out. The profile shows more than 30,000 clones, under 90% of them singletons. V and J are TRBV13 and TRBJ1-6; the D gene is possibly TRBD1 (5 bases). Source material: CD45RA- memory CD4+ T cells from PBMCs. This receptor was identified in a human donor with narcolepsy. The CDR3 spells CASRRGDRGANSPLHF. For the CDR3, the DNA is TGTGCCAGCAGGAGGGGTGACAGAGGAGCTAATTCACCCCTCCACTTT.